The following is a T cell receptor (beta chain) sequence with its context. Antigen: not known. One base away lies a much larger clone, so this may be a sequencing read error. Thyroid ultrasound, orbital computed tomography, TRAb, serum thyroxine and clinical symptoms formed the basis of diagnosis. RNA transcripts were the source from which TCR beta CDR3 regions were amplified. An opening RT-PCR round employed HTBI primers and preceded a second-round multiplex PCR. TCRdb re-called the multiplex PCR reads with MiXCR, one entry per CDR3 protein. Here the sample spans around 660,000 distinct CDR3 sequences, about 40% being singletons. This sample is drawn from a study of Graves' ophthalmopathy and Graves' hyperthyroidism. Study-level findings and limits: Blood also contained most of the expanded thyroid clonotypes above 0.001 frequency.

V lost 9 bases and J lost 6; bases outside the gene matches: 5. The CDR3 is made up of 11 amino acids. The sample taken for sequencing was peripheral blood. The J gene is TRBJ2-7, the V gene TRBV12-3 or TRBV12-4; 7 bases agree with TRBD2. The source is an adult man with Graves' ophthalmopathy. The CDR3 region has the DNA TGTGCCAGTTTGTGGGGGGGCGAGCAGTACGTC. Translating it yields CASLWGGEQYV.